Below, 16 T cell receptor beta chains from the same sample are listed, as sequenced in a study of CD8+CD57+ T cells in acquired aplastic anemia. TCR beta VDJ combinations and CDR3 sequences were profiled from genomic DNA. One entry per CDR3 protein, called by TCRdb with MiXCR from the reads. The sample carries a few hundred thousand distinct CDR3 sequences, approximately 57% recorded once. The source material was sorted CD4+, CD8+, or CD8+CD57+ T cells (not recorded which) from PBMCs. Every receptor here comes from a human donor in good health.

This clonotype was seen at least ten times. The V gene is TRBV6-5, the J gene TRBJ2-1, with D hard to call. Germline V CDR1 and CDR2: MNHEY, SVGAGI. V lost 8 bases and J lost 5, with 4 bases in between. The CDR3 length is 10 residues. CDR3 sequence (DNA): TGTGCCAGCGGGGACAATGAGCAGTTCTTC. Translated, it gives CASGDNEQFF.

This chain links TRBV20-1 with TRBJ1-1; unclear D gene. The CDR3 has 12 residues. Germline values: CDR1 DFQATT, CDR2 SNEGSKA (reference sequence). V lost 3 bases to trimming and J lost 4 bases, with 9 bases between them. CDR3 protein: CSARQGFTEAFF. The CDR3 DNA sequence: TGCAGTGCTAGGCAAGGGTTCACTGAAGCTTTCTTT.

V usage is TRBV4-1 and J usage is TRBJ2-1; 7 bases are a match to TRBD2. The V segment lost 4 bases and the J segment 4 bases; nucleotides outside the gene matches: 10. The CDR3 runs to 16 residues. CDR1 is MGHRA, CDR2 YSYEKL, per germline. This CDR3 is CASSPLGERGYNEQFF. The CDR3 region has the DNA TGCGCCAGCAGCCCCCTCGGGGAGCGGGGATACAATGAGCAGTTCTTC.

In nucleotides, the CDR3 is TGTGCCACCAGTGATTTCGGGGGAATCCGGGACACCGGGGAGCTGTTTTTT. Its translation: CATSDFGGIRDTGELFF. The chain has TRBV24-1 and TRBJ2-2, with D possibly TRBD2 on 6 matching bases. Trimming took off 1 base at V and 3 bases at J, with 14 bases between the two ends. The CDR3 runs 17 residues. CDR1 is KGHDR and CDR2 is SFDVKD in the germline V gene.

This clonotype was counted only a few times. The V and J genes are TRBV12-5 and TRBJ1-5, with unresolved D. Germline V gene lookup returns CDR1 LGHNT and CDR2 FRNRAP. V dropped 0 bases and J dropped 6 bases, with 3 bases sitting between them. This CDR3 comprises 12 residues. CDR3 DNA: TGTGCTAGTGGTTTGGTTCTTCAGCCCCAGCATTTT. Residues: CASGLVLQPQHF.

Of note for this clonotype: No conserved phenylalanine or tryptophan is present at the end of the CDR3, so a read error is the likely explanation. The V call is TRBV20-1, the J call TRBJ1-6; 7 bases are a match to TRBD1. This CDR3 comprises 14 residues. Germline CDR1 and CDR2: DFQATT and SNEGSKA (reference sequence). The ends lost 6 bases at V and 4 bases at J; junction bases unmatched: 6. The CDR3 DNA is TGCAGTGCCCTGGGACAGTCGTATAATTCACCCCTCCACTCT. It is translated as CSALGQSYNSPLHS.

The V call is TRBV7-9, the J call TRBJ1-4, with 7 nucleotides matching TRBD1. Unmatched junction bases numbered 1, after V lost 1 base and J lost 8 bases. Germline CDR1 SEHNR, CDR2 FQNEAQ (reference sequence). This CDR3 comprises 13 residues. In DNA, the CDR3 is TGTGCCAGCAGCTTAGAGACAGGGGAAAAACTGTTTTTT. This codes for CASSLETGEKLFF.

As for this clonotype: A read error may account for a junction end that differs from germline. The chain uses TRBV7-9 and TRBJ2-1, with D possibly matching TRBD2 (5 bases). This CDR3 region has 13 residues. CDR1 and CDR2 from the germline V gene are SEHNR and FQNEAQ (reference sequence). The CDR3 sequence: CASSSGERNAQFF. DNA for the CDR3: TGTGCTAGCAGCTCCGGGGAGCGGAATGCGCAGTTCTTC.

The V gene is TRBV20-1, the J gene TRBJ2-2, with 8 bases matching TRBD2. Germline V gives CDR1 DFQATT, CDR2 SNEGSKA (reference sequence). The length of the CDR3 is 14 residues. V trimming: 5 bases; J trimming: 5 bases; junction bases outside the gene matches: 7. DNA for the CDR3: TGCAGTGCTCTCGAGCGGGGGCGAACCGGGGAGCTGTTTTTT. The encoded protein is CSALERGRTGELFF.

The count of this clonotype is one. This sequence joins TRBV7-9 and TRBJ1-6; 7 bases are shared with TRBD1. Germline values: CDR1 SEHNR, CDR2 FQNEAQ (reference sequence). The V gene end was trimmed by 5 bases and the J gene end by 8 bases; junction bases not matched to a gene: 6. This CDR3 has 14 amino acids. The CDR3, as DNA: TGTGCCAGCAGCCGCGGGACAGCCCATTCACCCCTCCACTTT. Translated, it gives CASSRGTAHSPLHF. The complete variable domain, with remaining parts taken from reference TRBV7-9 and TRBJ1-6, reads DTGVSQNPRHKITKRGQNVTFRCDPISEHNRLYWYRQTLGQGPEFLTYFQNEAQLEKSRLLSDRFSAERPKGSFSTLEIQRTEQGDSAMYLCASSRGTAHSPLHFGNGTRLTVT.

Regarding this clonotype: An end of the junction differs from the germline gene, which may be a read error. The chain links TRBV15 to TRBJ2-7, with no clear D. This CDR3 is built from 12 residues. The germline V gene encodes CDR1 LNHNV and CDR2 YYDKDF (reference sequence). The chain's CDR3 is CATGSQYYEQYF. DNA for the CDR3: TGTGCCACCGGCAGCCAATACTACGAGCAGTACTTC.

Ten or more counts support this clonotype. The rearrangement uses TRBV9 and TRBJ2-5; D may be TRBD1 or TRBD2 (5 bases each). CDR1 is SGDLS and CDR2 is YYNGEE in the germline V gene. CDR3 length: 14 residues. V lost 3 bases and J lost 0, with 9 bases in between. The CDR3 nucleotides are TGTGCCAGCAGCGCCGGGACCTACCAAGAGACCCAGTACTTC. Translation gives CASSAGTYQETQYF.

The rearrangement uses TRBV7-2 and TRBJ2-3, with 8 positions matching TRBD2. V was pared by 5 bases and J by 3 bases, with 10 bases of the junction left unmatched. The CDR3 is made up of 16 amino acids. Germline CDR1 and CDR2: SGHTA and FQGNSA. DNA of the CDR3: TGTGCCAGCAGCACCCCAGCGGGGGTAAGGACAGATACGCAGTATTTT. Protein product: CASSTPAGVRTDTQYF.

This clonotype was observed many times. The chain joins TRBV20-1 to TRBJ1-1, with D perhaps matching TRBD1 (6 bases). The germline CDR1 and CDR2 sequences are DFQATT and SNEGSKA (reference sequence). This CDR3 is 17 amino acids long. With 5 bases removed from V and 1 base from J, the gap between germline ends came to 23 bases. CDR3 sequence (DNA): TGCAGTGCTGGACCGGGGCAGGGGCCTACTTGGAACACTGAAGCTTTCTTT. Translated: CSAGPGQGPTWNTEAFF.

Of note for this clonotype: Because it lacks the conserved phenylalanine or tryptophan at the end, this CDR3 is likely a read error. The DNA is left out, because the CDR3 cannot be placed on it with certainty; the CDR3 is given as TCRdb lists it. J is TRBJ2-7 and V is TRBV10-1; the table's D gene call, TRBD1, was not cross checked with the DNA. The CDR3 is made up of 11 amino acids, end residues included. The V gene's germline CDR1 is WNHNN and CDR2 SYGVQD (reference sequence). The CDR3 is CASSLSSLNVL.

Only a few counts were recorded for this clonotype. The rearrangement links TRBV19 to TRBJ2-6; no definite D call. The CDR3 has 15 residues. Trimming removed 3 bases at V and 9 bases at J, with 15 bases between. Germline V gene data show CDR1 as LNHDA and CDR2 as SQIVND (reference sequence). This chain's CDR3 is CASSMSSNGYNVLTF. CDR3 sequence (DNA): TGTGCCAGTAGTATGAGCAGCAATGGGTACAACGTCCTGACTTTC.